The clone carrying this T cell receptor beta chain was detected only a few times. What it binds is not known. A universal primer site came from template switching; cDNA carried unique molecular identifiers. Using its own MiXCR run on the 5' RACE reads, TCRdb lists one record per CDR3 protein. This table holds 230,000 or so distinct CDR3 sequences, roughly 8.7% found once. Trimming took 0 bases from V and 8 from J, leaving 8 bases between them. Germline CDR1 SGHTS, CDR2 YDEGEE. This CDR3 contains 12 residues. This entry is derived from a study of identical twins. The donors were all healthy and Caucasian. Study results and limitations: There were fewer insertions in abundant cord blood beta clonotypes, but memory repertoires showed no such pattern.

These data are also associated with another study on yellow fever vaccine responses in identical twins.

The specimen sequenced was CD8+ T cells sorted from blood. The TCR comes from a woman aged 18-29 years in good health. The genes are TRBV5-8 and TRBJ1-1; no definite D call. The CDR3 DNA reads as TGTGCCAGCAGCTTGGTCGTGACAGAAGCTTTCTTT. Protein: CASSLVVTEAFF.